The TCR beta chain described here comes from a study of graft-versus-host responses after intestinal transplantation. Study in general: Every recipient had anti-thymocyte globulin induction and around three years of tacrolimus plus steroids.

Using immunoSEQ multiplex PCR, the repertoire was profiled, and TCRdb retains in-frame clones only, with some absent. The sample lists around 100,000 clones; roughly 93% were seen once. Points from the study as a whole: GvH clone levels peaked in circulation, and this peak was associated with early post-transplant HvG declines. The marrow of recipients harbored GvH clones, and ileum or blood showed some of them first.

In regard to this clone: Antigen: not known.

The V and J ends lost 6 bases and 7 bases respectively, with 19 bases between them. Germline V gene sequence: CDR1 MNHEY, CDR2 SMNVEV (reference sequence). The CDR3 consists of 14 residues. The rearrangement links TRBV27 to TRBJ2-7; a possible D gene is TRBD2 (7 bases). This receptor was taken from a human donor who was the organ donor for an intestinal transplant. The sample here was unstimulated CD8+ T cells sorted from spleen or lymph node cells, taken before transplant. The CDR3 DNA sequence: TGTGCCAGCAGGACGCCGGGGGGCTTGGGGGAGCAGTACTTC. As protein: CASRTPGGLGEQYF.